A single sample gave rise to the 28 T cell receptor beta chains below, sequenced in a study of T cell responses to AZD1222 COVID-19 vaccine. Libraries were prepared by immunoSEQ multiplex PCR; TCRdb keeps only in-frame clonotypes and omits some of them. The sample has about 110,000 clones, about 86% seen once. This material consisted of peripheral blood, taken on day 0 of AZD1222 vaccination. The source of these receptors is an adult in good health.

The V call is TRBV5-6, the J call TRBJ1-1, with no clear D. The CDR3 length is 15 residues. Germline CDR1 reads SGHDT; CDR2 reads YYEEEE. The V gene lost 1 base and the J gene lost 4 bases, with 14 bases spanning the gap. The CDR3 DNA follows: TGTGCCAGCAGCTTGTGGTGGCAGGTGGGCACTGAAGCTTTCTTT. Encoded protein: CASSLWWQVGTEAFF.

CDR3 sequence reads: CASSPNLAGGSTDTQYF. The CDR3 bases are TGTGCCAGCAGCCCGAACCTGGCGGGGGGGAGCACAGATACGCAGTATTTT. This chain joins TRBV7-9 and TRBJ2-3, with TRBD2 identical over 9 bases. Per germline, CDR1 SEHNR and CDR2 FQNEAQ (reference sequence). There are 17 residues in the CDR3. The V gene end was trimmed by 5 bases and the J gene end by 0 bases; junction bases not matched to a gene: 9.

The chain is built from TRBV20-1 and TRBJ2-3; D remains ambiguous. Germline assignment: CDR1 DFQATT and CDR2 SNEGSKA (reference sequence). The CDR3 has 11 residues. V was clipped by 2 bases and J by 3 bases, with 3 bases between them. The DNA for the CDR3 is TGCAGTGCTAGAATTACAGATACGCAGTATTTT. Protein sequence: CSARITDTQYF.

J is TRBJ2-7 and V is TRBV6-5; D may match TRBD1 or TRBD2 (6 bases each). V was shortened by 8 bases and J by 2 bases, with 13 bases between the two germline ends. The CDR3 has 13 amino acids. Germline lookup yields CDR1 MNHEY and CDR2 SVGAGI. CDR3 amino acids: CASGRGAPYEQYF. CDR3 coding DNA: TGTGCCAGCGGTAGGGGGGCGCCCTACGAGCAGTACTTC.

J is TRBJ1-3 and V is TRBV6-1; no clear D gene. There are 14 residues in the CDR3. Germline lookup yields CDR1 MNHNS and CDR2 SASEGT. V was trimmed by 2 bases and J by 1 base, leaving 6 bases between them. The CDR3 nucleotides are TGTGCCAGCAGTGAATCGGGGTCTGGAAACACCATATATTTT. It encodes CASSESGSGNTIYF.

This sequence joins TRBV4-1 and TRBJ1-2; D gene uncertain. V lost 2 bases to trimming and J lost 8 bases, with 24 bases between them. Germline V lookup: CDR1 MGHRA, CDR2 YSYEKL. The CDR3 covers 17 residues. The CDR3 loop reads CASSQLTATYPAEGYTF. The DNA for the CDR3 is TGCGCCAGCAGCCAACTAACCGCGACCTACCCTGCGGAAGGCTACACCTTC.

The V call is TRBV5-8, the J call TRBJ2-3; 9 bases match TRBD2. Germline V gives CDR1 SGHTS, CDR2 YDEGEE. V shed 0 bases, J shed 0 bases, and the junction held 5 bases outside the gene matches. The CDR3 has 17 residues. CDR3 residues: CASSLASGVASTDTQYF. CDR3 nucleotides: TGTGCCAGCAGCTTGGCTAGCGGGGTAGCTAGCACAGATACGCAGTATTTT.

The CDR3 DNA is TGTGCCACCAGCGGCTATGGGAACACCATATATTTT. Its protein product is CATSGYGNTIYF. The genes are TRBV15 and TRBJ1-3; D not certain. The CDR3 has 12 amino acids. The germline V gene encodes CDR1 LNHNV and CDR2 YYDKDF (reference sequence). Trimming removed 5 bases at V and 7 bases at J, with 9 bases between.

The chain is built from TRBV21-1 and TRBJ2-7; the table's TRBD1 call for D was not verified on the DNA. TRBV21-1 is a pseudogene. The CDR3 runs 18 residues. In DNA form, the CDR3 reads TGTGCCAGCAGCAAAACCCACCCCCCGGACAGGATTTGGTACGAGCAGTACTTC. The encoded protein is CASSKTHPPDRIWYEQYF.

The chain joins TRBV9 to TRBJ1-5; D is ambiguous. CDR3 length: 14 residues. V shed 3 bases and J shed 4 bases, with 11 bases lying between them. CDR1 is SGDLS, CDR2 YYNGEE, per germline. The CDR3: CASSDRGSNQPQHF. For the CDR3, the DNA is TGTGCCAGCAGCGATCGTGGCAGTAATCAGCCCCAGCATTTT.

This clone has only one observation. The rearrangement joins TRBV3-1 (or the pseudogene TRBV3-2) to TRBJ1-3; D perhaps matches TRBD1 (5 bases). Germline CDR1 LGHDT, CDR2 YNNKEL (reference sequence). With 1 base removed from V and 8 bases from J, the gap between germline ends came to 15 bases. The CDR3 spans 15 residues. The DNA of the CDR3 is TGTGCCAGCAGCCAAGTCGGAATTCGGGGGGACACCATATATTTT. Protein product: CASSQVGIRGDTIYF.

The chain recombines TRBV3-1 (or the pseudogene TRBV3-2) with TRBJ1-2; D uncertain. Germline-derived CDR1 and CDR2 are LGHDT and YNNKEL (reference sequence). The V gene lost 0 bases and the J gene lost 8 bases, with 7 bases spanning the gap. CDR3 length equals 12 residues. In DNA, the CDR3 is TGTGCCAGCAGCCAAGAGAAAGGCGGCTACACCTTC. Amino acids: CASSQEKGGYTF.

As DNA, the CDR3 is TGTGCCAGCAGCCCGCAGGGGGATGGGGAGCTGTTTTTT. Translating gives CASSPQGDGELFF. This chain links TRBV7-7 with TRBJ2-2; TRBD1 matches 7 bases. The CDR3 is made up of 13 amino acids. The V and J ends lost 5 bases and 8 bases, in that order; junction bases with no gene match: 5. From germline, CDR1 is SSHAT and CDR2 FNYEAQ (reference sequence).

J is TRBJ1-2 and V is TRBV3-1 (or the pseudogene TRBV3-2), with D maybe TRBD1 (5 bases). Germline V gene data show CDR1 as LGHDT and CDR2 as YNNKEL (reference sequence). The CDR3 has 12 residues. Trimming left V 4 bases short and J 10 bases short, with 13 bases between. DNA for the CDR3: TGTGCCAGCAGCCGGGACCCTGAATTCTACACCTTC. Its translation: CASSRDPEFYTF.

V gene TRBV7-9 combines with J gene TRBJ1-5, with D maybe TRBD1 (5 bases). V was shortened by 1 base and J by 4 bases, with 5 bases between the two germline ends. Germline CDR1 reads SEHNR; CDR2 reads FQNEAQ (reference sequence). CDR3 length equals 13 residues. CDR3 DNA sequence: TGTGCCAGCAGCTTAGGACAGAATCAGCCCCAGCATTTT. The encoded protein is CASSLGQNQPQHF.

This clone was observed a few times. The chain employs TRBV9 and TRBJ2-6; D is unresolved. The CDR3 is made up of 14 amino acids. Germline assignment: CDR1 SGDLS and CDR2 YYNGEE. Trimming stripped 0 bases from V and 4 bases from J, with 5 bases between. The CDR3 loop is CASSVGLGANVLTF. Written as DNA, the CDR3 is TGTGCCAGCAGCGTAGGATTAGGGGCCAACGTCCTGACTTTC. Looking up the rest from reference TRBV9 and TRBJ2-6 gives the full variable domain: DSGVTQTPKHLITATGQRVTLRCSPRSGDLSVYWYQQSLDQGLQFLIQYYNGEERAKGNILERFSAQQFPDLHSELNLSSLELGDSALYFCASSVGLGANVLTFGAGSRLTVL.

Regarding this clone: Just one base apart from a much larger clone, this may be a read error. At the DNA level, this CDR3 is encoded by other sequences in the same sample as well. The chain is built from TRBV3-1 (or the pseudogene TRBV3-2) and TRBJ1-2, with D possibly matching TRBD1 (6 bases). Looked up from germline, CDR1 is LGHDT and CDR2 is YNNKEL (reference sequence). The CDR3 has 18 residues. The CDR3 is CASSQEAPDSPSHGGYTF. DNA for the CDR3: TGTGCCAGCAGCCAAGAAGCCCCGGACAGCCCTTCTCATGGTGGCTACACTTTC.

This clone was seen a handful of times. The CDR3 sequence is CASSLKPPRGKLFF. The CDR3 coding sequence is TGTGCCAGCAGCCTTAAACCACCGCGGGGAAAACTGTTTTTT. This chain connects TRBV6-5 to TRBJ1-4; D remains ambiguous. The CDR3 contains 14 residues. Germline V gene data show CDR1 as MNHEY and CDR2 as SVGAGI. The V gene lost 6 bases and the J gene lost 10 bases, with 18 bases spanning the gap.

This sequence joins TRBV3-1 (or the pseudogene TRBV3-2) and TRBJ2-7; TRBD2 might be the D (5 bases). The ends were cut back, 4 bases at V and 3 bases at J, with 16 bases in the middle. The CDR3 is 15 amino acids. The germline CDR1 and CDR2 sequences are LGHDT and YNNKEL (reference sequence). CDR3 in amino acids: CASSPYIGLHYEQYF. In nucleotides, the CDR3 is TGTGCCAGCAGCCCCTATATCGGACTTCACTACGAGCAGTACTTC.

A few counts support this clone. The chain carries TRBV27 and TRBJ2-7, with 9 nucleotides matching TRBD2. V dropped 2 bases and J dropped 2; count of bases not matched to a gene: 10. CDR3 length: 17 residues. CDR1 and CDR2 from the germline V gene are MNHEY and SMNVEV (reference sequence). CDR3 sequence (DNA): TGTGCCAGCAGTTTAGGTCAGGGGAGCGGGGGGCCCTACGAGCAGTACTTC. It encodes CASSLGQGSGGPYEQYF.

This clone showed up just once. The V call is TRBV11-2, the J call TRBJ2-5, with 8 positions matching TRBD2. The CDR3 length is 16 residues. Germline assignment: CDR1 SGHAT and CDR2 FQNNGV. V shed 5 bases, J shed 4 bases, and the junction held 12 bases outside the gene matches. The CDR3 protein is CASSRVGGGPGETQYF. The CDR3 DNA reads TGTGCCAGCAGCCGAGTTGGCGGGGGGCCGGGAGAGACCCAGTACTTC. The full variable domain, with the rest looked up from reference TRBV11-2 and TRBJ2-5, is EAGVAQSPRYKIIEKRQSVAFWCNPISGHATLYWYQQILGQGPKLLIQFQNNGVVDDSQLPKDRFSAERLKGVDSTLKIQPAKLEDSAVYLCASSRVGGGPGETQYFGPGTRLLVL.

This CDR3 is CASSLYGQAGPNSNQPQHF. CDR3 in DNA: TGTGCCAGCAGTCTATACGGACAGGCCGGCCCGAATAGCAATCAGCCCCAGCATTTT. The V gene is TRBV2, the J gene TRBJ1-5; TRBD1 agrees at 7 bases. From germline, CDR1 is SNHLY and CDR2 FYNNEI. The CDR3 totals 19 residues. Unmatched junction bases numbered 16, after V lost 5 bases and J lost 0 bases.

Concerning this clone itself: The DNA is left out, because the CDR3 cannot be placed on it with certainty; the CDR3 is given as TCRdb lists it. This chain connects TRBV12-1 to TRBJ1-5; the table's D call, TRBD1, was not checked against the DNA. TRBV12-1 is labeled a pseudogene. The CDR3 numbers 18 amino acids, ends counted. This CDR3 is CASSPRDRVGCGSQPQHF.

This clone turned up a few times. The chain recombines TRBV30 with TRBJ1-1; D is undetermined. V was shortened by 3 bases and J by 3 bases, with 11 bases between the two germline ends. The CDR3 spans 13 residues. Germline V gives CDR1 GTSNPN, CDR2 SVGIG (reference sequence). CDR3 amino acids: CAWRERTYTEAFF. The DNA for the CDR3 is TGTGCCTGGAGAGAAAGGACCTACACTGAAGCTTTCTTT.

This chain links TRBV7-2 with TRBJ1-4; 7 bases are shared with TRBD1. CDR3 length: 15 residues. The germline CDR1 and CDR2 sequences are SGHTA and FQGNSA. With 3 bases clipped from V and 7 bases from J, the junction kept 8 bases outside the gene matches. CDR3 sequence reads: CASSFPTGEGEKLFF. CDR3 DNA: TGTGCCAGCAGCTTCCCAACAGGGGAGGGTGAAAAACTGTTTTTT.

This chain joins TRBV29-1 and TRBJ1-1; no clear D gene. This CDR3 has 13 residues. Trimming shortened V by 7 bases and J by 1 base, and 13 bases separated the two germline ends. Per the germline V gene, CDR1 is SQVTM and CDR2 is ANQGSEA. This chain's CDR3 is CSARGGTNTEAFF. The CDR3 nucleotides are TGCAGCGCCCGAGGAGGAACGAACACTGAAGCTTTCTTT.

This clone was recorded once. The chain employs TRBV28 and TRBJ1-4, with TRBD1 matching over 8 bases. Germline loops: CDR1 MDHEN, CDR2 SYDVKM. V gave up 2 bases and J gave up 5 bases; unmatched junction bases: 13. This CDR3 contains 18 residues. The CDR3 loop reads CASSLRPRGQVENEKLFF. CDR3 in DNA: TGTGCCAGCAGTTTAAGGCCCAGGGGACAGGTGGAGAATGAAAAACTGTTTTTT.

The rearrangement uses TRBV3-1 (or the pseudogene TRBV3-2) and TRBJ2-5, with 8 bases fitting TRBD2. CDR1 is LGHDT and CDR2 is YNNKEL in the germline V gene (reference sequence). This CDR3 has 14 amino acids. J gave up 4 bases and V 4 bases, and 5 bases lay outside the gene matches. The CDR3 loop is CASSLSGGRETQYF. The CDR3 nucleotides are TGTGCCAGCAGCCTGAGCGGGGGCAGAGAGACCCAGTACTTC.